The present TCR beta chain was sequenced within a study of vaccination and CD4 T cells after COVID-19. In the study overall: Convalescent persons amounted to six males plus four females, two of whom were Hispanic. In culture, cells were exposed to overlapping spike peptides from SARS-CoV-2, HCoV-NL63, HCoV-OC43 and HCoV-229E.

To note about this clonotype: Its antigen remains unidentified.

Time point: late sampling 161 to 241 days after vaccination in three convalescent patients. The treatment: roughly ten-day PBMC culture with coronavirus spike peptide pools or control peptides (ViraFEST assay). An Oncomine TCR Beta short-read assay was used to sequence the DNA from cultured CD4+ T cells. TCRdb used MiXCR to reprocess the PCR reads, holding one entry per CDR3 protein. The sample contains around 18,000 distinct CDR3 sequences, 44% of which appear only once. Material: CD4+ T cells from blood, cultured in vitro, obtained about 7 months after SARS-CoV-2 vaccination. This TCR was recovered from a human donor who had recovered from COVID-19.

The CDR3 here is CASSLLVSVQYF. CDR3 DNA: TGTGCCAGCAGTCTACTGGTCTCTGTGCAGTACTTC. The J gene is TRBJ2-7, the V gene TRBV6-2 or TRBV6-3; D uncertain. The germline V gene has CDR1 MNHEY and CDR2 SVGEGT. The CDR3 loop spans 12 amino acids. The V and J ends lost 5 bases and 9 bases respectively, with 14 bases between them.